The sequence of this T cell receptor beta chain was determined in a study of shared clonotypes between healthy human individuals. The CDR3 has 16 amino acids. Germline V gene data show CDR1 as SSHAT and CDR2 as FNYEAQ (reference sequence). Donors were healthy HIV-negative adults without recent acute infections or vaccinations. Details on this clone: Its antigen remains unknown. Germline and junction disagree at one end, which may indicate a read error.

Sequencing was performed with immunoSEQ multiplex PCR; in TCRdb, only in-frame clones are kept and a portion is missing. The data hold about 1 million clones, with around 76% observed a single time. Study-level findings and limits: Owing to a small donor count, the genetic and exposure-history diversity represented was limited.

The V call is TRBV7-7, the J call TRBJ2-2; 12 nucleotides agree with TRBD2. Sequencing input: memory CD4+ T cells sorted from blood. Subset given: CD45RA-negative fraction. This receptor was taken from a man younger than 30 in good health. The CDR3 here is CASSPASGRAGGELFF. DNA of the CDR3: TGTGCTAGCAGCCCAGCTAGCGGGAGGGCTGGCGGGGAGCTGTTTTTT.